A single sample is the source of the 18 T cell receptor beta chains below, sequenced in a study of breast tumors, draining lymph nodes, adjacent tissues. TCRdb redid the calling of the multiplex PCR reads with MiXCR, one entry per CDR3 protein. The table lists tens of thousands of distinct CDR3 sequences, under 80% of them singletons. The source material was breast tumor tissue. The receptors originated from a female donor with breast cancer. Some clones in this sample may be carry-over from other donors' samples.

V is TRBV7-9 and J is TRBJ2-7, with 7 nucleotides matching TRBD1. CDR1 SEHNR and CDR2 FQNEAQ come from the germline V gene (reference sequence). V dropped 5 bases and J dropped 9; count of bases not matched to a gene: 10. This CDR3 spans 13 amino acids. The CDR3 nucleotides read TGTGCCAGCAGCCTCGGACAGGATAGGGTGCAGTACTTC. Protein sequence: CASSLGQDRVQYF.

On this clonotype itself: Germline is not matched at one junction end, which may reflect a read error. This chain joins TRBV4-3 and TRBJ2-1, with a weak D call TRBD1 (5 bases). CDR1 is LGHNA and CDR2 is YSLEER in the germline V gene. This CDR3 spans 16 amino acids. DNA of the CDR3: TGCACCAGCAGCCAAGATACCCAGGGTAACTACAATGAGCAGTTCTTC. Translation gives CTSSQDTQGNYNEQFF.

The chain couples TRBV20-1 to TRBJ1-4, with D tentatively TRBD1 (6 bases). V was pared by 5 bases and J by 8 bases, with 15 bases between. This CDR3 contains 13 residues. The germline V gene encodes CDR1 DFQATT and CDR2 SNEGSKA (reference sequence). The CDR3 region has the DNA TGCAGTGCTCAACAGGGAATTGGCGAAAAACTGTTTTTT. Its protein is CSAQQGIGEKLFF.

At least ten counts were recorded for this clonotype. The V call is TRBV5-4, the J call TRBJ2-2; D is uncertain. V dropped 6 bases and J dropped 1 base, with 13 bases sitting between them. From germline, CDR1 is SGHNT and CDR2 YYREEE (reference sequence). The CDR3 extends over 15 amino acids. CDR3: CASTSGTLNTGELFF. CDR3 coding DNA: TGTGCCAGCACCTCAGGAACTCTGAACACCGGGGAGCTGTTTTTT.

The sample holds many counts of this clonotype. V and J are TRBV7-9 and TRBJ2-3; TRBD2 matches at 10 bases. The CDR3 runs to 16 residues. V shed 5 bases and J 2 bases; nucleotides not matched to a gene: 7. Germline V lookup: CDR1 SEHNR, CDR2 FQNEAQ (reference sequence). CDR3 amino acids: CASSARLAGFTDTQYF. In DNA, the CDR3 is TGTGCCAGCAGCGCCCGACTAGCGGGTTTCACAGATACGCAGTATTTT.

The sample holds many counts of this clonotype. A much larger clone sits a single nucleotide away, making a read error possible. The V and J genes are TRBV6-1 and TRBJ1-2, with no clear D. The V gene's germline CDR1 is MNHNS and CDR2 SASEGT. Trimming shortened V by 5 bases and J by 8 bases, and 15 bases separated the two germline ends. The CDR3 sequence is 13 residues long. The CDR3 region is CASSLGSVAGYTF. Written as DNA, the CDR3 is TGTGCCAGCAGTCTTGGCAGCGTGGCCGGCTACACCTTC.

This clonotype came up once. The genes are TRBV9 and TRBJ1-6; D not certain. The CDR3 extends over 15 amino acids. Germline loops: CDR1 SGDLS, CDR2 YYNGEE. Trimming took 1 base from V and 7 from J, leaving 12 bases between them. CDR3 coding DNA: TGTGCCAGCAGCGTAAGCCTGGATGGAAATTCACCCCTCCACTTT. Protein product: CASSVSLDGNSPLHF.

This chain uses TRBV7-9 with TRBJ2-1, with a weak D call TRBD1 (6 bases). The CDR3 spans 13 residues. V lost 5 bases and J lost 10, with 15 bases in between. Germline V gene lookup returns CDR1 SEHNR and CDR2 FQNEAQ (reference sequence). The CDR3 region has the DNA TGTGCCAGCAGCCCCTCACAGGGCTACGAGCAGTTCTTC. Translating gives CASSPSQGYEQFF.

As DNA, the CDR3 is TGTGCCAGCAGTGACCCCCGGGCCCAGAATCCTTTCTTCTCCTACAATGAGCAGTTCTTC. As protein: CASSDPRAQNPFFSYNEQFF. The gene calls are TRBV2 and TRBJ2-1; D unclear. Trimming removed 3 bases from V and 0 bases from J, with 24 bases in between. The V gene's germline CDR1 is SNHLY and CDR2 FYNNEI. The CDR3 is made up of 20 amino acids.

This clonotype was detected only a few times. J is TRBJ2-1 and V is TRBV29-1; TRBD2 matches 11 bases. The V gene's germline CDR1 is SQVTM and CDR2 ANQGSEA. Unmatched junction bases numbered 5, after V lost 4 bases and J lost 15 bases. The CDR3 is 11 residues long. The CDR3: CSVASGRSLFF. The CDR3 coding sequence is TGCAGCGTTGCTAGCGGGAGGTCCCTGTTCTTC.

The gene calls are TRBV2 and TRBJ1-4, with TRBD1 matching 9 bases. After removal of 7 bases from V and 5 bases from J, the junction contained 5 bases not matched to a gene. The CDR3 consists of 14 residues. Germline assignment: CDR1 SNHLY and CDR2 FYNNEI. Here the CDR3 reads CASISGTGNEKLFF. The CDR3 DNA is TGTGCCAGCATTTCCGGGACAGGGAATGAAAAACTGTTTTTT.

Worth noting for this clonotype: At one of its ends the junction is not consistent with the germline gene, which may arise from a read error. The chain couples TRBV30 to TRBJ2-6, with D uncertain. This CDR3 has 12 residues. CDR1 GTSNPN and CDR2 SVGIG come from the germline V gene (reference sequence). The CDR3: CACSAGANVLTF. CDR3 nucleotides: TGTGCCTGCAGTGCTGGGGCCAACGTCCTGACTTTC. The variable domain in full, completed from reference TRBV30 and TRBJ2-6, reads SQTIHQWPATLVQPVGSPLSLECTVEGTSNPNLYWYRQAAGRGLQLLFYSVGIGQISSEVPQNLSASRPQDRQFILSSKKLLLSDSGFYLCACSAGANVLTFGAGSRLTVL.

This chain joins TRBV29-1 and TRBJ2-2; 7 bases map to TRBD1. CDR3 size: 14 residues. J lost 6 bases, V lost 4 bases, and 8 bases had no gene match. Germline-derived CDR1 and CDR2 are SQVTM and ANQGSEA. The CDR3: CSVADRERSGELFF. The CDR3 DNA is TGCAGCGTTGCCGACAGGGAACGTTCCGGGGAGCTGTTTTTT.

In DNA form, the CDR3 reads TGTGCCAGCAGCCCCGGAGACGTAATCTATGGCTACACCTTC. Protein sequence: CASSPGDVIYGYTF. The V and J genes are TRBV7-9 and TRBJ1-2, with D uncertain. Between the trimmed V and J ends, which lost 5 bases and 4 bases, there was a span of 14 bases. Germline CDR1 reads SEHNR; CDR2 reads FQNEAQ (reference sequence). This CDR3 spans 14 amino acids.

This chain links TRBV6-2 or TRBV6-3 with TRBJ1-2, with D perhaps TRBD1 (5 bases). This CDR3 contains 13 residues. Trimming pared 6 bases from V and 8 bases from J, leaving 16 bases between. CDR1 and CDR2 (germline): MNHEY, SVGEGT. DNA of the CDR3: TGTGCCAGCAGAGACACAGGAGGTTACGGCTACACCTTC. Residues: CASRDTGGYGYTF.

This clonotype is labeled as medium-sized. This sequence joins TRBV24-1 and TRBJ2-1; D not resolved. The germline V and J ends were trimmed by 4 bases and 7 bases, with 16 bases remaining between them. CDR1 is KGHDR and CDR2 is SFDVKD in the germline V gene. The CDR3 has 15 amino acids. CDR3 bases: TGTGCCACCAGTGACCCCCGCTCCGTAGGAAATGAGCAGTTCTTC. This sequence encodes CATSDPRSVGNEQFF.

The rearrangement links TRBV20-1 to TRBJ1-3, with a tentative D call TRBD1 (6 bases). CDR3 size: 12 residues. Looked up from germline, CDR1 is DFQATT and CDR2 is SNEGSKA (reference sequence). The ends were cut back, 3 bases at V and 9 bases at J, with 12 bases in the middle. CDR3 loop: CSASIQGSTIYF. Written as DNA, the CDR3 is TGCAGTGCTAGCATTCAGGGGAGCACCATATATTTT.

There are many counts of this clonotype. V is TRBV6-5 and J is TRBJ2-1; 7 bases agree with TRBD1. Germline V gene sequence: CDR1 MNHEY, CDR2 SVGAGI. The CDR3 extends over 16 amino acids. The V segment lost 2 bases and the J segment 7 bases; nucleotides outside the gene matches: 11. CDR3 bases: TGTGCCAGCAGTTACAGGTTGCTGACAGGGCTTAATGAGCAGTTCTTC. It encodes CASSYRLLTGLNEQFF.